Here is one TCR beta chain with its context. These data come from a study of blood T cell repertoires in COVID-19. Profiling relied on immunoSEQ multiplex PCR, and the TCRdb table lists in-frame clones only, not all of them. The sample shows approximately 92,000 clones, 80% of them seen only once. The TCR comes from a man in his forties or fifties who had recovered from COVID-19. Sample: peripheral blood.

In nucleotides, the CDR3 is TGTGCCAGCAGCTTGGAGTCGGACACTGAAGCTTTCTTT. Residues: CASSLESDTEAFF. The rearrangement uses TRBV11-1 and TRBJ1-1; D unresolved. The CDR3 contains 13 residues. V was pared by 3 bases and J by 3 bases, with 8 bases between. Germline CDR1 is SGHAT and CDR2 is FQDESV (reference sequence).